The clone carrying this T cell receptor beta chain showed up just a few times. What it binds is not known. This record comes from a study of T-cell memory formation after mild COVID-19. Study at large: Largely donor-specific TCR clusters were found. The study's findings and limits: Confirmation was lacking for SARS-CoV-2 specificity of second-wave clones that peaked on day 37. Pre-infection memory harbored some responding clones, suggesting cross-reactive memory joined.

TCRdb redid the calling of the 5' RACE reads with MiXCR, one entry per CDR3 protein. This table has about 340,000 distinct CDR3 sequences, 20% to 25% appearing once. The CDR3 runs to 14 residues. Trimming stripped 8 bases from V and 8 bases from J, with 19 bases between. CDR1 and CDR2 (germline): MNHNS, SASEGT. V gene TRBV6-1 combines with J gene TRBJ2-1, with D maybe TRBD1 (6 bases). Sequencing was performed on PBMCs or a T cell subset sorted from them (not recorded which). The receptor was derived from a man between 18 and 35 years old who had mild COVID-19 (a few samples of this study predate the infection). Cell type and time point are not known. The CDR3 bases are TGTGCCAGCCAGGGGTGGGGGCGCAGCCATGAGCAGTTCTTC. Translating gives CASQGWGRSHEQFF.